This passage covers 5 T cell receptor beta chains from one sample sequenced in a study of blood T cell repertoires in COVID-19. The data were produced by immunoSEQ multiplex PCR, yet TCRdb's version contains in-frame clones alone and is incomplete. This sample has about 350,000 clones, with 88% found just once. The sample taken for sequencing was PBMCs or T cells enriched from blood (not recorded which). These receptors originate from a woman aged 25 to 45 who had been exposed to COVID-19.

V gene TRBV5-1 combines with J gene TRBJ2-7, with D possibly matching TRBD1 (6 bases). Germline CDR1 is SGHRS and CDR2 is YFSETQ. The CDR3 has 14 amino acids. V lost 4 bases, J lost 5 bases, and 16 bases lay in between. The CDR3 protein is CASSEQGTPDEQYF. CDR3 nucleotides: TGCGCCAGCAGCGAACAGGGAACCCCTGACGAGCAGTACTTC. The variable domain in full, completed from reference TRBV5-1 and TRBJ2-7, reads KAGVTQTPRYLIKTRGQQVTLSCSPISGHRSVSWYQQTPGQGLQFLFEYFSETQRNKGNFPGRFSGRQFSNSRSEMNVSTLELGDSALYLCASSEQGTPDEQYFGPGTRLTVT.

The V gene is TRBV29-1, the J gene TRBJ2-4; 10 bases align to TRBD2. The CDR3 totals 14 residues. With 5 bases clipped from V and 0 bases from J, the junction kept 1 base outside the gene matches. Per the germline V gene, CDR1 is SQVTM and CDR2 is ANQGSEA. The CDR3 sequence: CSVSGRGAKNIQYF. The CDR3 region has the DNA TGCAGCGTTAGCGGGAGGGGAGCCAAAAACATTCAGTACTTC.

The gene calls are TRBV15 and TRBJ1-3; tentatively, D is TRBD1 (5 bases). The CDR3 loop spans 15 amino acids. V lost 0 bases and J 4 bases, leaving 10 bases between the germline ends. Germline loops: CDR1 LNHNV, CDR2 YYDKDF (reference sequence). The CDR3 DNA reads as TGTGCCACCAGCAGAGACAGGGATTGGGGAAACACCATATATTTT. This sequence encodes CATSRDRDWGNTIYF.

This clone showed up many times. V is TRBV10-2 and J is TRBJ2-2; 8 bases match TRBD2. The V gene's germline CDR1 is WSHSY and CDR2 SAAADI. CDR3 length: 14 residues. The CDR3 DNA reads TGCCCAAAGCGTAAAGCGGGAGCTTCGGGGGAGCTGTTTTTT. It yields the protein CPKRKAGASGELFF.

V gene TRBV5-1 combines with J gene TRBJ1-2; 8 bases align to TRBD1. Germline V gene sequence: CDR1 SGHRS, CDR2 YFSETQ. J lost 6 bases, V lost 1 base, and 5 bases had no gene match. CDR3 length: 14 residues. For the CDR3, the DNA is TGCGCCAGCAGCTTGCCCAGGGGGCGCGATGGCTACACCTTC. Amino acid sequence: CASSLPRGRDGYTF. The whole variable domain, remainder taken from reference TRBV5-1 and TRBJ1-2, is KAGVTQTPRYLIKTRGQQVTLSCSPISGHRSVSWYQQTPGQGLQFLFEYFSETQRNKGNFPGRFSGRQFSNSRSEMNVSTLELGDSALYLCASSLPRGRDGYTFGSGTRLTVV.